This TCR beta chain comes out of a study of T cell repertoires in cytomegalovirus infection. Study-wide results and limits: HLA-C-restricted CMV clonotypes gave the most frequent clonotype in two of eight donors. The cumulative frequency of public TCR beta families distinguished individuals who carried CMV together with the relevant HLA.

TCRdb called the reads again in MiXCR, with one record for every CDR3 protein. The sample shows 650,000 to 900,000 distinct CDR3 sequences, approximately 29% of them seen only once. CDR3 length: 18 residues. Looked up from germline, CDR1 is LNHDA and CDR2 is SQIVND (reference sequence). The V end lost 6 bases, the J end lost 3 bases, and 26 bases lay between the germline ends. This clonotype was recorded a few times. Its antigen is still unknown. The chain couples TRBV19 to TRBJ2-5; no definite D call. This receptor was identified in a human donor in good health (CMV status not recorded). Some clones in this sample may be carry-over from other donors' samples. The material sequenced was cultured CD8+ T cells from PBMCs, taken from culture after CMV antigen stimulation. CDR3 sequence: CASSILGVRAGSEETQYF. Here the CDR3 DNA reads TGTGCCAGTAGCATTTTGGGTGTTCGGGCCGGGTCAGAAGAGACCCAGTACTTC.